Reported below is one T cell receptor (beta chain). This clone was seen a handful of times. The specificity of this receptor is unknown. No base-level quality is on record; no much larger clone is a single base apart. The collaborating institutions used their own protocols to collect whole blood in K2EDTA tubes. For TCRbeta analysis, collaborators shipped samples as frozen whole blood, isolated PBMCs, or DNA extracted from either of those sample types. The immunoSEQ Assay, a bias-controlled multiplex PCR, was used to amplify TCRbeta CDR3 regions from genomic DNA. Concerning the study's data processing: The number of nucleated cells in each sample was estimated from the amplification of reference gene primers within the assay. To quantify the absolute abundance of each unique TCRbeta CDR3 rearrangement, sequence reads were collapsed and filtered. For each sample, productive Simpson clonality was calculated by taking the square root of Simpson's diversity index across productive rearrangements. TCRdb mirrors the immuneACCESS table, restricted to in-frame sequences. Some clones are absent from its copies; in checked studies, under half trace to an unresolved V gene, and the reason for the others is unknown. V and J calls and clone size are as listed in that table; D and trimming were resolved from the DNA. Counted in this sample were 120,000 to 150,000 clones; around 84% of them appeared once. Together, the top ten hold over 10% of the sample.

This sample stems from a study of blood T cell repertoires in COVID-19 (TCRdb year 2020). For the wider study: Samples covering the acute and convalescent phases of COVID-19 were provided by collaborators in the United States, Italy and Spain. The samples were drawn from the first 160 participants of the ongoing ImmuneRACE study and from under 1,500 subjects provided by 6 global collaborators. Sample metadata almost always included a de-identified subject ID, COVID-19 status, age in years and sex. Where HLA class I and class II types were available, the types were taken from metadata supplied by the sample provider, not from assay-based typing. Deeply sampled blood TCRbeta repertoires from subjects exposed to, actively infected with, or recovered from COVID-19 were included in the dataset. A freely available public database, intended as a resource for researchers studying the immune response to SARS-CoV-2, is where the repertoires were released. The material from the prospective study consisted of cDNA or gDNA derived from T cells, B-cell-depleted T cells, or PBMCs.

Paper-wide results and their limitations: The quantity of clinical and demographic metadata differed by source and by participant and was supplied without curation.

The sequencing input was peripheral blood. This clonotype was sampled from a man aged 55 to 69 with active or convalescent COVID-19.

CDR3 protein: CSASYGLAGGPRKKTQYF. Read as DNA, the sequence is TGCAGCGCGAGCTATGGACTAGCGGGAGGCCCACGGAAAAAGACCCAGTACTTC. This sequence uses TRBV29-1 and TRBJ2-5, with 14 bases aligning to TRBD2. The germline V gene gives CDR1 as SQVTM and CDR2 as ANQGSEA. Reading from cysteine to phenylalanine, the CDR3 counts 18 amino acids. CDR3 DNA only is kept here, 54 bases in frame from base 1. The junction shows trimming of 7 bases on V and 6 bases on J, and the gene matches do not reach 19 bases of it.